This T cell receptor (beta chain) was observed in a study of radiation and T cells in renal cell carcinoma. Time point described: blood 4 weeks post-SBRT, at nephrectomy. The treatment was: 15 Gy SBRT to primary tumor, nephrectomy 4 weeks later. Nephrectomy followed 15 Gy stereotactic body radiation by 4 weeks. TCRdb keeps only in-frame clones here, not all; method: immunoSEQ multiplex PCR. The sample lists around 45,000 clones, about 82% occurring once. The CDR3 length is 13 residues. The germline V and J ends were trimmed by 0 bases and 9 bases, with 11 bases remaining between them. Germline CDR1 is MGHRA and CDR2 is YSYEKL.

The chain employs TRBV4-1 and TRBJ1-2; weak D call: TRBD1 (5 bases). The sample here was blood, taken from a patient whose treatment included radiotherapy and nephrectomy. The source is a woman in her sixties or seventies with renal cell carcinoma. The CDR3 loop is CASSQEGVYSYTF. CDR3 bases: TGCGCCAGCAGCCAAGAAGGGGTATACAGCTACACCTTC.